This entry concerns a single T cell receptor (beta chain). The record originates from a study of cytomegalovirus exposure and HLA in healthy donors. This CDR3 region has 15 residues. Trimming pared 0 bases from V and 4 bases from J, leaving 12 bases between. Germline V gives CDR1 SGHRS, CDR2 YFSETQ. Primers: 60 Vbeta forward and 13 Jbeta reverse. Using immunoSEQ multiplex PCR, the repertoire was profiled, and TCRdb retains in-frame clones only, with some absent. The table has tens of thousands of clones, about 60% seen once. Sample: PBMCs. The V call is TRBV5-1, the J call TRBJ2-3, with D possibly TRBD1 on 5 matching bases. This sequence originates from a male donor in good health and CMV-seropositive. CDR3 amino acids: CASSLADSAPDTQYF. In DNA, the CDR3 is TGCGCCAGCAGCTTGGCCGACAGCGCTCCAGATACGCAGTATTTT.